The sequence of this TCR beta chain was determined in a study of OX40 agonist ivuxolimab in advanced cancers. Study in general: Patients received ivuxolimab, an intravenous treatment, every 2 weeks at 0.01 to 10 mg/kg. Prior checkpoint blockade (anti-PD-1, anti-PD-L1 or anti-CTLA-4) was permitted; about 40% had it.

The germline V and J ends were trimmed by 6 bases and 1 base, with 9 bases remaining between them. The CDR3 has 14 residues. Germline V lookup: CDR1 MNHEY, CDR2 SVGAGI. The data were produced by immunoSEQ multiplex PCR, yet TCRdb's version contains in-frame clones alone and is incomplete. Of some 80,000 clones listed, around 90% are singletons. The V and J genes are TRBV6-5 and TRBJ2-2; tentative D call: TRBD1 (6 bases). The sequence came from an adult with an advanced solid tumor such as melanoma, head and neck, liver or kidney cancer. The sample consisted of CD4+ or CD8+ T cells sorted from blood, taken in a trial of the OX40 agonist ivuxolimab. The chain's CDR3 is CASSRGQNTGELFF. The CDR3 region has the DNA TGTGCCAGCAGCCGGGGACAGAACACCGGGGAGCTGTTTTTT.